Each of the 31 T cell receptor beta chains below was sequenced from the same sample in a study of T cell responses to AZD1222 COVID-19 vaccine. Produced via immunoSEQ multiplex PCR; TCRdb's table is partial and in-frame only. The table lists 85,000 to 130,000 clones, 93% of them singletons. The sequencing used peripheral blood, collected on day 0 of AZD1222 vaccination. The receptors were sampled from an adult in good health.

The chain carries TRBV2 and TRBJ1-6; D not certain. The germline gives CDR1 SNHLY, CDR2 FYNNEI. The V end was cut by 7 bases, the J end by 8 bases, with 6 bases between. The CDR3 sequence is 11 residues long. This chain's CDR3 is CASKPDSPLHF. DNA of the CDR3: TGTGCCAGCAAACCGGATTCACCCCTCCACTTT.

CDR3 DNA: TGCGCCAGCAGCTTGGATCTAGCGGGAGGTACATCGGGGACCCAGTACTTC. Its protein product is CASSLDLAGGTSGTQYF. The chain uses TRBV5-1 and TRBJ2-5, with TRBD2 matching over 11 bases. CDR1 is SGHRS and CDR2 is YFSETQ in the germline V gene. With 0 bases clipped from V and 7 bases from J, the junction kept 11 bases outside the gene matches. The CDR3 covers 17 residues.

The chain links TRBV4-2 to TRBJ2-7; TRBD1 agrees at 10 bases. Germline CDR1 LGHNA, CDR2 YNFKEQ. Germline trimming cut 0 bases from V and 5 bases from J; bases unmatched to any gene: 4. The CDR3 is 15 amino acids. CDR3 DNA sequence: TGTGCCAGCAGCCAAGATCCCGGACAGGGGGACGAGCAGTACTTC. It is translated as CASSQDPGQGDEQYF.

This sequence joins TRBV5-1 and TRBJ2-7; perhaps TRBD1 as D (5 bases). The CDR3 spans 12 residues. Per the germline V gene, CDR1 is SGHRS and CDR2 is YFSETQ. V gave up 5 bases and J gave up 9 bases, with 15 bases separating them. The CDR3 loop is CASRSQGGRQYF. CDR3 DNA: TGCGCCAGCAGGTCGCAGGGTGGTCGGCAGTACTTC.

The chain employs TRBV11-2 and TRBJ2-5; D may be TRBD2 (6 bases). The CDR3 sequence is 18 residues long. Germline V CDR1 and CDR2: SGHAT, FQNNGV. The V and J ends lost 5 bases and 5 bases respectively, with 27 bases between them. Here the CDR3 DNA reads TGTGCCAGCAGCGACGGAGGTAGCGGTGGGTGGCGATGGGAGACCCAGTACTTC. It encodes CASSDGGSGGWRWETQYF.

To note about this clone: Other nucleotide sequences from this sample produce the same CDR3. The chain links TRBV6-5 to TRBJ2-5; tentatively, D is TRBD1 (5 bases). CDR3 length equals 14 residues. V was pared by 2 bases and J by 2 bases, with 9 bases between. The V gene's germline CDR1 is MNHEY and CDR2 SVGAGI. In nucleotides, the CDR3 is TGTGCCAGCAGTTACAAGGGGCCTCAAGAGACCCAGTACTTC. It yields the protein CASSYKGPQETQYF.

The chain carries TRBV6-5 and TRBJ2-5, with 7 nucleotides matching TRBD2. V trimming: 5 bases; J trimming: 5 bases; junction bases outside the gene matches: 8. Germline CDR1 and CDR2: MNHEY and SVGAGI. The CDR3 is 14 amino acids. CDR3 nucleotides: TGTGCCAGCAGTCGGTGGGAGGGCCGGGAGACCCAGTACTTC. It codes for CASSRWEGRETQYF.

This chain uses TRBV7-6 with TRBJ2-3, with D maybe TRBD2 (5 bases). The germline gives CDR1 SGHVS, CDR2 FNYEAQ. V gave up 1 base and J gave up 8 bases, with 13 bases separating them. The CDR3 is 14 amino acids. CDR3 DNA sequence: TGTGCCAGCAGCTTAGGTGCGGGCCTCCGTACGCAGTATTTT. Residues: CASSLGAGLRTQYF.

The V and J genes are TRBV7-6 and TRBJ2-3; 15 bases map to TRBD2. The CDR3 extends over 16 amino acids. V dropped 1 base and J dropped 7; count of bases not matched to a gene: 3. Germline V lookup: CDR1 SGHVS, CDR2 FNYEAQ. CDR3 nucleotides: TGTGCCAGCAGCTTAGGGACTAGCGGGAGGGGACATACGCAGTATTTT. Translated, it gives CASSLGTSGRGHTQYF.

The sample holds one count of this clone. The chain has TRBV4-2 and TRBJ2-7; 10 nucleotides line up with TRBD1. The V gene's germline CDR1 is LGHNA and CDR2 YNFKEQ. With V trimmed by 2 bases and J by 2 bases, 6 bases remained unmatched. CDR3 length: 16 amino acids. The CDR3 sequence is CASSQQAGTGAYEQYF. CDR3 sequence (DNA): TGTGCCAGCAGCCAACAAGCCGGGACAGGGGCCTACGAGCAGTACTTC.

V is TRBV6-5 and J is TRBJ2-7; D unclear. Germline assignment: CDR1 MNHEY and CDR2 SVGAGI. V was pared by 7 bases and J by 5 bases, with 12 bases between. The CDR3 length is 12 residues. The CDR3 here is CASKSSLDEQYF. The CDR3 DNA reads TGTGCCAGCAAGAGTAGCCTAGACGAGCAGTACTTC.

The chain is built from TRBV5-8 and TRBJ1-1, with D possibly matching TRBD1 (5 bases). CDR3 length: 15 residues. CDR1 and CDR2 from the germline V gene are SGHTS and YDEGEE. The ends were cut back, 1 base at V and 3 bases at J, with 13 bases in the middle. This CDR3 reads CASSLTGGTHTEAFF. CDR3 nucleotide sequence: TGTGCCAGCAGCTTGACTGGGGGGACCCACACTGAAGCTTTCTTT. The full variable domain, completed using reference TRBV5-8 and TRBJ1-1, is EAGVTQSPTHLIKTRGQQATLRCSPISGHTSVYWYQQALGLGLQFLLWYDEGEERNRGNFPPRFSGRQFPNYSSELNVNALELEDSALYLCASSLTGGTHTEAFFGQGTRLTVV.

The chain couples TRBV27 to TRBJ2-7; TRBD2 matches 13 bases. The CDR3 contains 16 residues. Germline V gene data show CDR1 as MNHEY and CDR2 as SMNVEV (reference sequence). With V trimmed by 2 bases and J by 5 bases, 6 bases remained unmatched. The CDR3 DNA sequence: TGTGCCAGCAGTTTAGGGGGACTAGCGGGGAGGGACGAGCAGTACTTC. Its translation: CASSLGGLAGRDEQYF.

V and J are TRBV5-6 and TRBJ1-4, with 7 nucleotides matching TRBD1. With V trimmed by 3 bases and J by 5 bases, 10 bases remained unmatched. The CDR3 covers 16 residues. The germline V gene has CDR1 SGHDT and CDR2 YYEEEE. The chain's CDR3 is CASSSTGTEQNEKLFF. DNA for the CDR3: TGTGCCAGCAGCTCGACCGGGACAGAGCAGAATGAAAAACTGTTTTTT.

The chain combines TRBV5-1 with TRBJ2-7; TRBD2 matches 12 bases. V was pared by 0 bases and J by 6 bases, with 10 bases of the junction left unmatched. Looked up from germline, CDR1 is SGHRS and CDR2 is YFSETQ. CDR3 length: 17 residues. The CDR3 region is CASSLDQLAGGIGEQYF. The CDR3 coding sequence is TGCGCCAGCAGCTTGGATCAACTAGCGGGAGGAATTGGCGAGCAGTACTTC.

This chain connects TRBV12-5 to TRBJ2-3, with 10 bases aligning to TRBD2. The CDR3 runs 19 residues. The ends lost 1 base at V and 2 bases at J; junction bases unmatched: 12. Germline lookup yields CDR1 LGHNT and CDR2 FRNRAP. This CDR3 is CASGLAHRGLARDTDTQYF. CDR3 nucleotides: TGTGCTAGTGGTTTGGCCCATAGGGGACTAGCGAGAGACACAGATACGCAGTATTTT.

The gene calls are TRBV10-1 and TRBJ2-2; D gene unclear. The CDR3 loop spans 13 amino acids. Trimming shortened V by 8 bases and J by 0 bases, and 7 bases separated the two germline ends. CDR1 is WNHNN, CDR2 SYGVQD, per germline (reference sequence). CDR3 bases: TGCGCCAGCTCGAACACGAACACCGGGGAGCTGTTTTTT. It codes for CASSNTNTGELFF.

CDR3 protein: CASSRGQGVTEAFF. The CDR3 nucleotides are TGTGCCAGCTCACGGGGACAGGGGGTCACTGAAGCTTTCTTT. This sequence joins TRBV18 and TRBJ1-1, with 11 nucleotides matching TRBD1. Germline CDR1 KGHSH, CDR2 LQKENI. The CDR3 totals 14 residues. V gave up 4 bases and J gave up 4 bases; unmatched junction bases: 2.

The chain carries TRBV21-1 and TRBJ2-7; TRBD1, as called in the table, went unchecked against the DNA. TRBV21-1 is a pseudogene. This CDR3 is 17 amino acids long. DNA of the CDR3: TGTGCCAGCAGCAAAGTTCCCGAGTCAGGGGCGAACTACGAGCAGTACTTC. It codes for CASSKVPESGANYEQYF.

The gene calls are TRBV6-6 and TRBJ2-1; D gene unclear. The germline CDR1 and CDR2 sequences are MNHNY and SVGAGI (reference sequence). The CDR3 is 13 amino acids. V was cut by 5 bases and J by 9 bases, with 14 bases left in between. The CDR3 sequence: CASSSWPAVEQFF. Here the CDR3 DNA reads TGTGCCAGCAGTAGCTGGCCGGCCGTTGAGCAGTTCTTC.

This chain joins TRBV7-9 and TRBJ2-1; maybe TRBD2 (5 bases). This CDR3 spans 12 amino acids. Germline assignment: CDR1 SEHNR and CDR2 FQNEAQ (reference sequence). Trimming took off 5 bases at V and 9 bases at J, with 11 bases between the two ends. CDR3 region: CASSPEGFEQFF. Here the CDR3 DNA reads TGTGCCAGCAGCCCCGAGGGATTTGAGCAGTTCTTC.

The chain carries TRBV29-1 and TRBJ2-2; D gene ambiguous. The ends were cut back, 8 bases at V and 0 bases at J, with 7 bases in the middle. Germline loops: CDR1 SQVTM, CDR2 ANQGSEA. CDR3 length: 12 amino acids. The CDR3 DNA follows: TGCAGCTGGGCGGCGAACACCGGGGAGCTGTTTTTT. Protein sequence: CSWAANTGELFF.

The rearrangement uses TRBV19 and TRBJ2-7, with 9 nucleotides matching TRBD2. CDR3 length: 15 amino acids. Germline V gene lookup returns CDR1 LNHDA and CDR2 SQIVND (reference sequence). Losses at the gene ends were 5 bases for V and 2 bases for J; bases not matched to a gene: 7. The CDR3 loop reads CASSPSAGGTYEQYF. The CDR3 bases are TGTGCCAGTAGTCCCTCTGCGGGAGGGACCTACGAGCAGTACTTC.

J is TRBJ2-4 and V is TRBV18; maybe TRBD1 (5 bases). Germline lookup yields CDR1 KGHSH and CDR2 LQKENI. The CDR3 loop spans 14 amino acids. V lost 3 bases to trimming and J lost 3 bases, with 9 bases between them. CDR3 DNA: TGTGCCAGCTCACCCGCGACAGACAAAAACATTCAGTACTTC. Protein: CASSPATDKNIQYF.

The V and J genes are TRBV18 and TRBJ1-2; weak D call: TRBD1 (5 bases). Germline V CDR1 and CDR2: KGHSH, LQKENI. This CDR3 contains 13 residues. Deletions cut 4 bases from V and 3 bases from J, with 9 bases between. CDR3 protein: CASSRGGDYGYTF. The CDR3, as DNA: TGTGCCAGCTCACGGGGAGGGGACTATGGCTACACCTTC.

The rearrangement uses TRBV3-1 (or the pseudogene TRBV3-2) and TRBJ1-1; D gene unclear. Trimming took off 0 bases at V and 2 bases at J, with 10 bases between the two ends. The germline CDR1 and CDR2 sequences are LGHDT and YNNKEL (reference sequence). The CDR3 extends over 15 amino acids. In DNA form, the CDR3 reads TGTGCCAGCAGCCAAGAATCGCGAGTAAACACTGAAGCTTTCTTT. The encoded protein is CASSQESRVNTEAFF.

This chain links TRBV9 with TRBJ1-1; D is perhaps TRBD1 (6 bases). Trimming left V 0 bases short and J 3 bases short, with 9 bases between. CDR3 length: 14 residues. Germline V gene data show CDR1 as SGDLS and CDR2 as YYNGEE. CDR3 amino acids: CASSVVRTDTEAFF. As DNA, the CDR3 is TGTGCCAGCAGCGTAGTTCGGACAGACACTGAAGCTTTCTTT. Full variable domain (remainder filled in from reference TRBV9 and TRBJ1-1): DSGVTQTPKHLITATGQRVTLRCSPRSGDLSVYWYQQSLDQGLQFLIQYYNGEERAKGNILERFSAQQFPDLHSELNLSSLELGDSALYFCASSVVRTDTEAFFGQGTRLTVV.

The chain recombines TRBV18 with TRBJ1-1, with D perhaps matching TRBD1 (5 bases). The V end was cut by 4 bases, the J end by 4 bases, with 10 bases between. The germline V gene encodes CDR1 KGHSH and CDR2 LQKENI. The CDR3 covers 13 residues. The CDR3 reads CASSLTVPTEAFF. DNA for the CDR3: TGTGCCAGCTCACTGACAGTTCCCACTGAAGCTTTCTTT.

The chain is built from TRBV4-3 and TRBJ2-7; no reliable D call. This CDR3 comprises 17 residues. Trimming pared 4 bases from V and 5 bases from J, leaving 24 bases between. Germline V CDR1 and CDR2: LGHNA, YSLEER. CDR3 sequence reads: CASSLFPTKFVGNEQYF. The DNA of the CDR3 is TGCGCCAGCAGCCTTTTTCCCACCAAGTTTGTAGGTAACGAGCAGTACTTC.

This clone was seen a few times. The V and J genes are TRBV18 and TRBJ2-5; D ambiguous. In germline, CDR1 is KGHSH, CDR2 LQKENI. The length of the CDR3 is 14 residues. The germline V and J ends were trimmed by 2 bases and 2 bases, with 9 bases remaining between them. Here the CDR3 reads CASSPGKSQETQYF. The CDR3, as DNA: TGTGCCAGCTCACCAGGGAAATCTCAAGAGACCCAGTACTTC.

The sample holds one count of this clone. The gene calls are TRBV6-5 and TRBJ2-5; 7 bases fit TRBD2. Germline V lookup: CDR1 MNHEY, CDR2 SVGAGI. V shed 2 bases, J shed 2 bases, and the junction held 2 bases outside the gene matches. This CDR3 is 14 amino acids long. The CDR3 protein is CASSYGGDQETQYF. CDR3 bases: TGTGCCAGCAGTTACGGGGGGGATCAAGAGACCCAGTACTTC.